This T cell receptor beta chain is drawn from a study of T cells in Graves' hyperthyroidism and ophthalmopathy. Whole-study findings and limits: Ophthalmopathy was predicted by the model a median of approximately 6.6 months ahead of onset. A model built on 13 V-J features separated ophthalmopathy from stable hyperthyroidism.

Researchers amplified the TCR beta CDR3 regions from RNA transcripts. In the first-round RT-PCR of the TCR CDR3, the HTBI primer set was used. TCRdb re-called the multiplex PCR reads with MiXCR, one entry per CDR3 protein. The sample has about 660,000 distinct CDR3 sequences; about 45% are singletons. This clonotype was observed at least ten times. No antigen is known for it. The V end lost 1 base, the J end lost 4 bases, and 12 bases lay between the germline ends. Looked up from germline, CDR1 is SGHDT and CDR2 is YYEEEE. This CDR3 region has 15 residues. The chain joins TRBV5-6 to TRBJ1-5, with a weak D call TRBD1 (5 bases). This clonotype originated in an adult man with Graves' disease, either hyperthyroidism or ophthalmopathy (not recorded which). Material: peripheral blood or thyroid tissue (not recorded which). The CDR3 protein is CASSLQGPLNQPQHF. The CDR3 DNA is TGTGCCAGCAGCTTGCAGGGCCCACTGAATCAGCCCCAGCATTTT.